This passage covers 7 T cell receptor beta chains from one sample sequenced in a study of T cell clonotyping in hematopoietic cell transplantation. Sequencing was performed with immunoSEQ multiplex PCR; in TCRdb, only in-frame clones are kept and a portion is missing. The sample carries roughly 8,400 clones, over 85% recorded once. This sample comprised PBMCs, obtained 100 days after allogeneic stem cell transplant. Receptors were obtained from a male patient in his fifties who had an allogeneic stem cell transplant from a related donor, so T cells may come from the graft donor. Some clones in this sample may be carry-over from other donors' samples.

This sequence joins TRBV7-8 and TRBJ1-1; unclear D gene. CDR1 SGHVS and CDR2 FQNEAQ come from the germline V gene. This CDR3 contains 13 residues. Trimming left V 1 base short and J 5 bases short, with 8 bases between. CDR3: CASSLGDRTEAFF. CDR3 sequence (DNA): TGTGCCAGCAGCTTAGGTGACCGTACTGAAGCTTTCTTT.

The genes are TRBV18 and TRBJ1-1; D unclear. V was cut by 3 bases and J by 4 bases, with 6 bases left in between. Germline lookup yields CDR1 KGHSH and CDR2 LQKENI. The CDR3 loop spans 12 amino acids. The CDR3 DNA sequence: TGTGCCAGCTCACCGACGGGCACTGAAGCTTTCTTT. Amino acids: CASSPTGTEAFF.

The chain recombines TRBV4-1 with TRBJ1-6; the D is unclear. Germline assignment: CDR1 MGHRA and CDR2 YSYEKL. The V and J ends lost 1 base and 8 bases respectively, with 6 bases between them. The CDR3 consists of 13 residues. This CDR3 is CASSQVMDSPLHF. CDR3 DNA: TGCGCCAGCAGCCAAGTAATGGATTCACCCCTCCACTTT.

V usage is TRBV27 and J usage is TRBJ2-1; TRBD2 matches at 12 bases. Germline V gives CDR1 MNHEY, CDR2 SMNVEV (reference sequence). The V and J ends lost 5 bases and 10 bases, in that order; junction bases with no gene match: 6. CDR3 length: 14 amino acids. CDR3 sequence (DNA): TGTGCCAGCAGTATCAGACTAGCGGGAGAAGAGCAGTTCTTC. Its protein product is CASSIRLAGEEQFF.

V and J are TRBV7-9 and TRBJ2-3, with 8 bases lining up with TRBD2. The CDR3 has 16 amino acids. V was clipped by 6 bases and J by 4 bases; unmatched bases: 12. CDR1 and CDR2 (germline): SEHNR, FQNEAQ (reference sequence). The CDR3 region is CASSSSGRSLADTQYF. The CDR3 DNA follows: TGTGCCAGCAGTTCAAGCGGGAGATCATTGGCAGATACGCAGTATTTT.

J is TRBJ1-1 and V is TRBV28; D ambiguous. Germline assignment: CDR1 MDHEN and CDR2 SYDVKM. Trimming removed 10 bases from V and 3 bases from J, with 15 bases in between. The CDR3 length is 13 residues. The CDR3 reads CATEQTWDTEAFF. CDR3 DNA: TGTGCCACCGAACAGACTTGGGACACTGAAGCTTTCTTT.

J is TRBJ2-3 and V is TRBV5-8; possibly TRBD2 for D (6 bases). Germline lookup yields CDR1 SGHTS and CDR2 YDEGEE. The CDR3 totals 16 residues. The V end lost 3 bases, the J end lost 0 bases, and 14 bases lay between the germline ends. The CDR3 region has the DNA TGTGCCAGCAGCTGGGTCGGGACTTTTAGCACAGATACGCAGTATTTT. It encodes CASSWVGTFSTDTQYF.